This TCR beta chain appears in the sequencing data of a study of T cells after yellow fever vaccination. The wider study: The authors prepared low-cell-number fractions using SMART-Seq v4 Ultra Low Input. General observations from the study: The booster saw the reappearance of most primary-vaccination clones (about 95% CD4, roughly 87% CD8).

About this clonotype itself: Its matching antigen is unknown.

The authors made TCR cDNA by 5'RACE template switching, adding a universal primer site and UMIs. TCRdb analysed the 5' RACE reads with MiXCR anew, one entry per CDR3 protein. The table shows 250,000 to 400,000 distinct CDR3 sequences, with roughly 4.3% occurring only once. The CDR3 is made up of 12 amino acids. In germline, CDR1 is SQVTM, CDR2 ANQGSEA. Deletions cut 4 bases from V and 3 bases from J, with 7 bases between. The sequence was collected from a man between 18 and 29 years old who received the YFV17D yellow fever vaccine. The sequenced sample was PBMCs, obtained 5 days after the yellow fever booster vaccination. The chain carries TRBV29-1 and TRBJ2-1; the D gene is possibly TRBD2 (6 bases). As DNA, the CDR3 is TGCAGCGTTGGGCGGGACTACAATGAGCAGTTCTTC. Translated, it gives CSVGRDYNEQFF.